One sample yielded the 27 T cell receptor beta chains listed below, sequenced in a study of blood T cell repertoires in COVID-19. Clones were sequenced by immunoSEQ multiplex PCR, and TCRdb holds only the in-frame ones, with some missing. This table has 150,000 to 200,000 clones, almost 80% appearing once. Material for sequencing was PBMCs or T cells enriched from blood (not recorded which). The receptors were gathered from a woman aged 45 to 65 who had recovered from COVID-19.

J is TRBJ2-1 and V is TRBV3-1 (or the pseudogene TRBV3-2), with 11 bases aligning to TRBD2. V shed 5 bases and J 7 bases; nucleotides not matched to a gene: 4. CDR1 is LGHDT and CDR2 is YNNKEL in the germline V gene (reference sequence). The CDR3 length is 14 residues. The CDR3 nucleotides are TGTGCCAGCAGCTTAGCGGGAGGGCGTAATGAGCAGTTCTTC. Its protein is CASSLAGGRNEQFF.

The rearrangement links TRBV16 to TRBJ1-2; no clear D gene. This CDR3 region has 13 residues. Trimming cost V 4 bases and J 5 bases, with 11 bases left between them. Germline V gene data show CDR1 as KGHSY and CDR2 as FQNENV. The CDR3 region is CASSPPGVYGYTF. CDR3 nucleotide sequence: TGTGCCAGCAGCCCGCCCGGAGTGTATGGCTACACCTTC. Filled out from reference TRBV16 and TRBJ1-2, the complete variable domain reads GEEVAQTPKHLVRGEGQKAKLYCAPIKGHSYVFWYQQVLKNEFKFLISFQNENVFDETGMPKERFSAKCLPNSPCSLEIQATKLEDSAVYFCASSPPGVYGYTFGSGTRLTVV.

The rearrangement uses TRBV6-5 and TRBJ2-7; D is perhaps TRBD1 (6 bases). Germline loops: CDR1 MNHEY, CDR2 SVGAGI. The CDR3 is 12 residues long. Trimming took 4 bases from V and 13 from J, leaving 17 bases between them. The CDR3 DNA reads TGTGCCAGCAGTTCAGGACAGTCGGAAGTTTACTTC. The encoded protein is CASSSGQSEVYF.

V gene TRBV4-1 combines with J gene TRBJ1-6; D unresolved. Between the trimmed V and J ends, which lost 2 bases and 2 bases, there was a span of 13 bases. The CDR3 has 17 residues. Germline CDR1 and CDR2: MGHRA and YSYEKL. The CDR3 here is CASSQPSSQTYNSPLHF. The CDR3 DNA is TGCGCCAGCAGCCAACCTTCTTCCCAGACCTATAATTCACCCCTCCACTTT.

CDR3 bases: TGTGCCAGCAGCCAAGCGTATCGGGGCTACACCTTC. This encodes CASSQAYRGYTF. V is TRBV3-1 (or the pseudogene TRBV3-2) and J is TRBJ1-2, with D unclear. The CDR3 has 12 residues. Per germline, CDR1 LGHDT and CDR2 YNNKEL (reference sequence). V was clipped by 1 base and J by 8 bases, with 8 bases between them.

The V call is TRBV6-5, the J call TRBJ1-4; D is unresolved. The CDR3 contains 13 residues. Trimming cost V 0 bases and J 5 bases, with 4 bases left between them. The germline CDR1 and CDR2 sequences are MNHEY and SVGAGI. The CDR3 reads CASSYSRNEKLFF. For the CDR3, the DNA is TGTGCCAGCAGTTACTCGAGGAATGAAAAACTGTTTTTT.

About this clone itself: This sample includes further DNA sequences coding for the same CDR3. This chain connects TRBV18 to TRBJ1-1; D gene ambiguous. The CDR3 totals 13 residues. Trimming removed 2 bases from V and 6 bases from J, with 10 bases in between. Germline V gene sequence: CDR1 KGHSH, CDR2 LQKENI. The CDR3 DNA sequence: TGTGCCAGCTCACCAGCGGGAGGCGCTGAAGCTTTCTTT. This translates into CASSPAGGAEAFF.

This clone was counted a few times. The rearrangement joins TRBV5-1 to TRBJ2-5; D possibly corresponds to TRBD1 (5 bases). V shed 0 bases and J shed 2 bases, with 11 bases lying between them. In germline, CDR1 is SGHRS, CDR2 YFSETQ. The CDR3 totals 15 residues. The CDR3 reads CASSLGTGEQETQYF. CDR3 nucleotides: TGCGCCAGCAGCTTGGGAACAGGAGAACAAGAGACCCAGTACTTC.

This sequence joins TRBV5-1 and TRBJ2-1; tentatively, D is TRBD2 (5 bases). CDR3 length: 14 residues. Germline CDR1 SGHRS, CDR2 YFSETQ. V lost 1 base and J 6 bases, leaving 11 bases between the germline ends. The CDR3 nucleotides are TGCGCCAGCAGCTTGCAACCCGGAGGCAATGAGCAGTTCTTC. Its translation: CASSLQPGGNEQFF. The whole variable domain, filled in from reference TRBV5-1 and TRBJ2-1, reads KAGVTQTPRYLIKTRGQQVTLSCSPISGHRSVSWYQQTPGQGLQFLFEYFSETQRNKGNFPGRFSGRQFSNSRSEMNVSTLELGDSALYLCASSLQPGGNEQFFGPGTRLTVL.

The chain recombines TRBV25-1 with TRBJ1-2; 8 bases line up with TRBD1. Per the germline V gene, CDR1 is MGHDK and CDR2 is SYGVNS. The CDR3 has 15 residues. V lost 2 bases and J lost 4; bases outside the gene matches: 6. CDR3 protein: CASSEGTGRFYGYTF. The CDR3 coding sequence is TGTGCCAGCAGTGAAGGGACAGGTCGCTTCTATGGCTACACCTTC.

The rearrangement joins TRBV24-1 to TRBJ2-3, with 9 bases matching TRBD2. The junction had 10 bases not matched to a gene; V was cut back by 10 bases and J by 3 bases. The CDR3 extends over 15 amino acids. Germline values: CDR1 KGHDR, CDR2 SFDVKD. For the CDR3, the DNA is TGTGCCACGCAGGAGGGACTAGCCCAGACAGATACGCAGTATTTT. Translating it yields CATQEGLAQTDTQYF.

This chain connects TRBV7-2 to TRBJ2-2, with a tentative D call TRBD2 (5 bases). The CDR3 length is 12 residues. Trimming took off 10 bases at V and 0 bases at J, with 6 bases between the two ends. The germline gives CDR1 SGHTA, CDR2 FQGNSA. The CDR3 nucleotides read TGTGCCACGGGAACGAACACCGGGGAGCTGTTTTTT. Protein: CATGTNTGELFF.

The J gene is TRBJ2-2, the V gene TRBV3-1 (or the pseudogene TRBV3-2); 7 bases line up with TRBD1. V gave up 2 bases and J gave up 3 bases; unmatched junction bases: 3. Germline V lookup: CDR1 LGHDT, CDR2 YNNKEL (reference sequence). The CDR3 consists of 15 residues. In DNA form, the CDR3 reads TGTGCCAGCAGCCAATACGACAGGGACACCGGGGAGCTGTTTTTT. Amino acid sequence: CASSQYDRDTGELFF.

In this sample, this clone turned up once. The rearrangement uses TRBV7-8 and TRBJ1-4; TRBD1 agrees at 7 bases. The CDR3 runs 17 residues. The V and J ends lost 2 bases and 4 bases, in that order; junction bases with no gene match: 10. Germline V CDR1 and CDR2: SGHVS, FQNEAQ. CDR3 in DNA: TGTGCCAGCAGCTTATCCCGGACAGGCCGATTTAATGAAAAACTGTTTTTT. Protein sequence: CASSLSRTGRFNEKLFF.

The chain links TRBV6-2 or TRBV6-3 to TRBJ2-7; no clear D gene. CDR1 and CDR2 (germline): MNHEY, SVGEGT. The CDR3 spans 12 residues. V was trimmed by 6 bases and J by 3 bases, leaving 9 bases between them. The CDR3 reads CASSQSIYEQYF. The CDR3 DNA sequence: TGTGCCAGCAGCCAGAGTATCTACGAGCAGTACTTC.

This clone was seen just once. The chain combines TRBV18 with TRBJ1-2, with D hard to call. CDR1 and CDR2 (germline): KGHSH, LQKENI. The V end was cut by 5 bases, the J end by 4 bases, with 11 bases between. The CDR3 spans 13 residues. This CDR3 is CASSGREFYGYTF. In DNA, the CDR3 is TGTGCCAGCTCAGGGCGGGAATTCTATGGCTACACCTTC.

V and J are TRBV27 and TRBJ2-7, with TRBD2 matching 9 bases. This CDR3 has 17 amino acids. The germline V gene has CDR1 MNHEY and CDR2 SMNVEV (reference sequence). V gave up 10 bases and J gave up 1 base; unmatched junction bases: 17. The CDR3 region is CANTVLAGGPSSYEQYF. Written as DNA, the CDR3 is TGTGCCAACACGGTATTGGCGGGAGGGCCCTCTTCCTACGAGCAGTACTTC.

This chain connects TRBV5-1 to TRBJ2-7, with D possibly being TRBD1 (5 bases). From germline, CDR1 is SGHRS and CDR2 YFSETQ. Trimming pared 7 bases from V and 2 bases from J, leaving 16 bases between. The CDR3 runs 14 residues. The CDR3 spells CASQKGLDTYEQYF. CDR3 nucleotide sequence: TGCGCCAGCCAAAAGGGGCTAGATACCTACGAGCAGTACTTC.

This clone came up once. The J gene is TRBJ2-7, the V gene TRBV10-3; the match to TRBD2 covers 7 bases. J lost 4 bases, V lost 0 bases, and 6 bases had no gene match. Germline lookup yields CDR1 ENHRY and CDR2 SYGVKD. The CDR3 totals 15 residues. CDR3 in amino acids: CAISESASGTYEQYF. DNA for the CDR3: TGTGCCATCAGTGAGTCGGCTAGCGGTACGTACGAGCAGTACTTC.

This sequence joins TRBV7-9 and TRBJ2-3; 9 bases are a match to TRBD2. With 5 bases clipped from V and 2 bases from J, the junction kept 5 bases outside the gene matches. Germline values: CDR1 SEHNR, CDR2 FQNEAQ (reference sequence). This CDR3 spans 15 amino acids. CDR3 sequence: CASSTRLADTDTQYF. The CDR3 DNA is TGTGCCAGCAGCACCCGACTAGCGGACACAGATACGCAGTATTTT.

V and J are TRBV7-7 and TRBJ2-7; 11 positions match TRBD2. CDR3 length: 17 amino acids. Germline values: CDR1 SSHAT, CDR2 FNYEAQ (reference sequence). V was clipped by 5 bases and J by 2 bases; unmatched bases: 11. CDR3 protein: CASSPEMGLAATYEQYF. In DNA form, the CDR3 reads TGTGCCAGCAGCCCCGAGATGGGACTAGCGGCCACCTACGAGCAGTACTTC.

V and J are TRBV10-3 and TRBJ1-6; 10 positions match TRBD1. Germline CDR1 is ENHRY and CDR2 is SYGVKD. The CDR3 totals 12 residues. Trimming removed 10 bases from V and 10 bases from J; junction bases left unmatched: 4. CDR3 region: CATGTGDSPLHF. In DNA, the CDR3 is TGTGCCACCGGGACAGGGGACTCACCCCTCCACTTT.

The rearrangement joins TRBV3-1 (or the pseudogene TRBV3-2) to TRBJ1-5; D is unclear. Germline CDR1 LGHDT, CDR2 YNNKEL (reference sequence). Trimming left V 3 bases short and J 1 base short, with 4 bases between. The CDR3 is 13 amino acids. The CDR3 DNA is TGTGCCAGCAGCCAGGGCAGCAATCAGCCCCAGCATTTT. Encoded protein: CASSQGSNQPQHF.

The CDR3 region is CASRDRESYGYTF. The CDR3 bases are TGTGCCAGCAGAGACAGGGAAAGCTATGGCTACACCTTC. The rearrangement uses TRBV9 and TRBJ1-2, with 7 bases aligning to TRBD1. Trimming removed 5 bases from V and 4 bases from J; junction bases left unmatched: 5. The CDR3 runs to 13 residues. Per the germline V gene, CDR1 is SGDLS and CDR2 is YYNGEE.

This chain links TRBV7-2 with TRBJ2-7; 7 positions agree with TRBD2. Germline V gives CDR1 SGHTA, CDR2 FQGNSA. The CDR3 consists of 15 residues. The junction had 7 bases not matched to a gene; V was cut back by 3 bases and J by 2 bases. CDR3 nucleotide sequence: TGTGCCAGCAGCTTTCACGGCCTAGCGGCCTACGAGCAGTACTTC. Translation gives CASSFHGLAAYEQYF.

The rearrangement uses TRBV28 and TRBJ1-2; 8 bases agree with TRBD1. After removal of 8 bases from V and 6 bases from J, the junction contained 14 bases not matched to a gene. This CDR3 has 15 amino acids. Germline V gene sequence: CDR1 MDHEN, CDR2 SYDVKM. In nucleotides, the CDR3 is TGTGCCAGCCGGGCCTCGGACAGGGTAGGGGATGGCTACACCTTC. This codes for CASRASDRVGDGYTF.

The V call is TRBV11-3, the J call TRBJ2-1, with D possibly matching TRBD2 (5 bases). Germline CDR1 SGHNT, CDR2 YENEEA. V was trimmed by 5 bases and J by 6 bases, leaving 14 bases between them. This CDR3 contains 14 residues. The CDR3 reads CASSPRARSNEQFF. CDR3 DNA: TGTGCCAGCAGCCCGAGGGCCCGTAGCAATGAGCAGTTCTTC.